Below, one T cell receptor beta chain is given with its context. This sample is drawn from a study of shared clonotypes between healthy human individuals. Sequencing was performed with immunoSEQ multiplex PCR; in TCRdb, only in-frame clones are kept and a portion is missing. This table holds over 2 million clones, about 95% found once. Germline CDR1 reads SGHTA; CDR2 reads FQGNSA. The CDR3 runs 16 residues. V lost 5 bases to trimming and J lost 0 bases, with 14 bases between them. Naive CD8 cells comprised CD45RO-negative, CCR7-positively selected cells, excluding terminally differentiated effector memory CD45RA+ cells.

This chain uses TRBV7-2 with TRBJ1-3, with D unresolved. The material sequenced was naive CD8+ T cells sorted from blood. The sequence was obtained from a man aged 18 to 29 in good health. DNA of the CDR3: TGTGCCAGCAGCCCAAATACCGAGGGCTCTGGAAACACCATATATTTT. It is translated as CASSPNTEGSGNTIYF. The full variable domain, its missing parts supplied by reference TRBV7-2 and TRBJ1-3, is GAGVSQSPSNKVTEKGKDVELRCDPISGHTALYWYRQSLGQGLEFLIYFQGNSAPDKSGLPSDRFSAERTGGSVSTLTIQRTQQEDSAVYLCASSPNTEGSGNTIYFGEGSWLTVV.